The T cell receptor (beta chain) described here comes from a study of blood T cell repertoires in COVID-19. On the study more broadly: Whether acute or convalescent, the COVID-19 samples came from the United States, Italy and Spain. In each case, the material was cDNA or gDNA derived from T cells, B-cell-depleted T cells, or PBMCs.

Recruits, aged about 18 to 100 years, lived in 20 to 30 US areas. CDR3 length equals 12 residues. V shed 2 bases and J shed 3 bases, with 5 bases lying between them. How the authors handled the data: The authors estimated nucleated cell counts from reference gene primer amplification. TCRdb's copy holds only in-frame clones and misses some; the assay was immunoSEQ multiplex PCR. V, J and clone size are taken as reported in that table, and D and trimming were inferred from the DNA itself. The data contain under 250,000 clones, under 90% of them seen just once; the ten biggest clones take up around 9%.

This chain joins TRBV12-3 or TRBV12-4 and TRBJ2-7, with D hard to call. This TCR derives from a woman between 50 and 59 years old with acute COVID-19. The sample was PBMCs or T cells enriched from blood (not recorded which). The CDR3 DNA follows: TGTGCCAGCAGTTTATCCCTCTACGAGCAGTACTTC. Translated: CASSLSLYEQYF.